The rows below give T cell receptor beta chains drawn from one sample of a study of a mutant IDH1 vaccine in newly diagnosed glioma. Data came from immunoSEQ multiplex PCR; TCRdb stores just in-frame clones and leaves some out. This sample has tens of thousands of clones, with roughly 80% found just once. Sample: PBMCs, taken from a glioma patient treated with radiotherapy, temozolomide or both. These TCRs come from a young man with glioma. Both conserved end residues are trimmed from each CDR3.

CDR3aa | v_gene
ASSPTGDGNTEAF | TRBV5-4
SVEDASLKGQAYNEQF | TRBV29-1
ASSQGGLSSYEQY | TRBV5-1
AISPQGARGYT | TRBV10-3
ASSAGTGDYEQY | TRBV19
ASSLTGQGGTEAF | TRBV27
ASSHVPGLAGVEGTDTQY | TRBV4-1
ASSSYPRISRTEAF | TRBV27
AIANGFIYEQY | TRBV10-3
ASSVFLAGGLDEQF | TRBV9
ASSGDGGTGGEKLF | TRBV7-9
ASSSTVGYEQY | TRBV7-2
ASSLDRDLYEQY | TRBV5-4
ASSADRATNEKLF | TRBV2
ASSLTREEKLF | TRBV19
ASSVSGGQPGDTQY | TRBV9
ASSRSSQETQY | TRBV7-6
ASSLAGDNYGYT | TRBV5-4
ASSRDWGSNQPQH | TRBV4-3
SVAGTFDDNEQF | TRBV29-1
ASSFEGDRAFPF | TRBV27
ASSSPPGPGAEQY | TRBV9
ASSRPNPGTSGSAYEQY | TRBV27
ASRQGGGNTGELF | TRBV6-7
ASSVGTGTMNTEAF | TRBV9
ASSLESGRLTGELF | TRBV5-4
ASSRTGGLETEAF | TRBV5-1
ASSQWTSGRDEQY | TRBV6-1
ASSLDRGASNQPQH | TRBV19
ASSQDAPNRIVYEQY | TRBV14
ASSRQGADYGYT | TRBV27
ASSERYLAGEYEQY | TRBV6-1
ASSYSRLNNEQY | TRBV6-5
ASSGGTGMTDTQY | TRBV6-1
AWSDLAGTKTQY | TRBV30
AWSTQLGNTIY | TRBV30
ASSQDSRGAGYGYT | TRBV4-1
ASRRTQGMNTEAF | TRBV6-6
ASSLLVTSGGREQY | TRBV5-1